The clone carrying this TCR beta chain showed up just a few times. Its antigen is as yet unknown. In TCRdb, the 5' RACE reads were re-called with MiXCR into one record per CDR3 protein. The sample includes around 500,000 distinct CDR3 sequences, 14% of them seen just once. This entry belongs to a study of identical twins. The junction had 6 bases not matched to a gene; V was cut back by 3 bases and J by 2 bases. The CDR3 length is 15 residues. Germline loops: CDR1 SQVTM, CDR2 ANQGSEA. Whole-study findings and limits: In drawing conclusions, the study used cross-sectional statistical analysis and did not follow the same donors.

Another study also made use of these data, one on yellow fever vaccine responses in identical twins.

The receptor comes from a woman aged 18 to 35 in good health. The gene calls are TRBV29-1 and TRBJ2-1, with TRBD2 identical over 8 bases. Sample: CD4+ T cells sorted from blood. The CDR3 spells CSVDFPGGAYNEQFF. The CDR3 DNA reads TGCAGCGTTGACTTTCCGGGGGGGGCCTACAATGAGCAGTTCTTC.